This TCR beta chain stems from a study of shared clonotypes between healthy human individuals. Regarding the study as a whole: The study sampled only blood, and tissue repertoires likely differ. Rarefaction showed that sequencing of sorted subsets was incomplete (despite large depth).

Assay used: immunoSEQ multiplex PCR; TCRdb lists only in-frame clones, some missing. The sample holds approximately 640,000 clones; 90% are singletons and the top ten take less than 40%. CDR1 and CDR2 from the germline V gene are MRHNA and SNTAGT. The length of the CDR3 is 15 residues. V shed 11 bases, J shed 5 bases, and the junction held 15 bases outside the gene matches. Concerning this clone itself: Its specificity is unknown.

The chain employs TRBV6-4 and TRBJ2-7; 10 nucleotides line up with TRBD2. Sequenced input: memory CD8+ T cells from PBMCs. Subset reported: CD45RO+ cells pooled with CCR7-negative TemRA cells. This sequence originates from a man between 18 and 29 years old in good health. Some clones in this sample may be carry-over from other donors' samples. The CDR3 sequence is CAPGIAGGKDHEQYF. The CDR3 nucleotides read TGTGCCCCCGGAATAGCGGGAGGTAAGGACCACGAGCAGTACTTC.